The sequence of this TCR beta chain was determined in a study of shared clonotypes between healthy human individuals. The study, taken as a whole, reports: Sampling used blood alone; tissue repertoires probably differ. An expected dependence of interdonor clonotype sharing on sequencing depth was noted.

Assay execution proceeded at the deep level. Some clones are missing from TCRdb's copy, which holds only in-frame ones; the method was immunoSEQ multiplex PCR. The data contain 2,500,000 or so clones, under 95% of them seen just once; the ten biggest clones take up approximately 0.37%. As for this clone: Its antigen is as yet unknown.

Germline loops: CDR1 LNHDA, CDR2 SQIVND (reference sequence). The CDR3 runs to 15 residues. Trimming cost V 6 bases and J 4 bases; bases outside gene matches: 10. Healthy HIV-negative adults with no recent acute infections or vaccinations were recruited as donors. The J gene is TRBJ1-2, the V gene TRBV19; 8 bases agree with TRBD1. This clonotype originated in a man aged 18 to 30 in good health. Some clones in this sample may be carry-over from other donors' samples. The sequencing sample was made of naive CD4+ T cells from PBMCs. The subset is: CD45RA+ positively selected. CDR3 in amino acids: CASREWDRNSYGYTF. CDR3 nucleotides: TGTGCCAGTAGGGAATGGGACAGGAATTCCTATGGCTACACCTTC.